The clone carrying this TCR beta chain was counted ten times or more. Its antigen is undetermined. The data belong to a study of CD8 T cells in ankylosing spondylitis. Study-level findings and limits: Matched ankylosing spondylitis synovial fluid reportedly showed significant enrichment of disease-linked clones. For ankylosing spondylitis blood, a TCR beta motif of eight or nine highly homologous variants appeared characteristic.

TCRdb analysed the 5' RACE reads with MiXCR anew, one entry per CDR3 protein. The table shows more than 300,000 distinct CDR3 sequences, with approximately 10% occurring only once. Trimming shortened V by 5 bases and J by 7 bases, and 11 bases separated the two germline ends. From germline, CDR1 is KGHSH and CDR2 LQKENI. The CDR3 length is 13 residues. This chain uses TRBV18 with TRBJ1-4; D is unclear. The source of this sequence is a female donor with ankylosing spondylitis or in good health (not recorded which). Specimen: blood, either unsorted or a sorted T cell fraction (not recorded which). The DNA of the CDR3 is TGTGCCAGCTCATCAGACTTCGGTGAAAAACTGTTTTTT. Translated, it gives CASSSDFGEKLFF.